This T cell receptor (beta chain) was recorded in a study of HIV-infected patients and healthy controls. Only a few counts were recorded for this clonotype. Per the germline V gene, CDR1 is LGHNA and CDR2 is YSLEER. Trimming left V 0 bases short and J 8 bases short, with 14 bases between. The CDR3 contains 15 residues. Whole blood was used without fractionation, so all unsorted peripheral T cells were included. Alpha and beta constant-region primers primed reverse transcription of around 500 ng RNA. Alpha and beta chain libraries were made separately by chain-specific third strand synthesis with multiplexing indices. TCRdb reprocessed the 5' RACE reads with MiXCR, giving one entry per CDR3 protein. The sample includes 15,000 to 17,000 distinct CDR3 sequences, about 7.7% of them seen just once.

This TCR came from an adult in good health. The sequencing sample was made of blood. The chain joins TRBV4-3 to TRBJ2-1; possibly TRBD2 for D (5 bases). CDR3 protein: CASSQDRLARDEQFF. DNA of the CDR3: TGCGCCAGCAGCCAAGATCGGCTAGCTCGCGATGAGCAGTTCTTC.